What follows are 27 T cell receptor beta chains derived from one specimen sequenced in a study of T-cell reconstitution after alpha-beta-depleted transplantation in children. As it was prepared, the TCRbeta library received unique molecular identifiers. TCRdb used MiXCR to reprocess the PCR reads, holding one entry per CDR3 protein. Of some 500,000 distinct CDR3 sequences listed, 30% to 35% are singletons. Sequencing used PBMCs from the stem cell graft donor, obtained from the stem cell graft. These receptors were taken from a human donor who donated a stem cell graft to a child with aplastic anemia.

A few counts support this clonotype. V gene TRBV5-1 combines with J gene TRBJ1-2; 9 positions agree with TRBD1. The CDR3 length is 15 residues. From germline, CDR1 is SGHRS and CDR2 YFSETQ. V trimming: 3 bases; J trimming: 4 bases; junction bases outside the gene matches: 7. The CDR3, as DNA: TGCGCCAGCAGCTCGGACAGGGGAAAATCCTATGGCTACACCTTC. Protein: CASSSDRGKSYGYTF.

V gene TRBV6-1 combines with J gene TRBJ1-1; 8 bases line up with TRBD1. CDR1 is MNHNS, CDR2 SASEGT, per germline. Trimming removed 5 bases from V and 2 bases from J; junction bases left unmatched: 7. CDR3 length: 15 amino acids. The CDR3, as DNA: TGTGCCAGCAGTCCCGACAGGGGAAAAAACACTGAAGCTTTCTTT. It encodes CASSPDRGKNTEAFF.

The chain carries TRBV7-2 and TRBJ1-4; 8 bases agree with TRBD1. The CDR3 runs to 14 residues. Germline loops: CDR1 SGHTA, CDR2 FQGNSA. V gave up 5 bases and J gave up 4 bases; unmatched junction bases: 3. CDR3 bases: TGTGCCAGCAGCGCCGACAGGGGTAATGAAAAACTGTTTTTT. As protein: CASSADRGNEKLFF.

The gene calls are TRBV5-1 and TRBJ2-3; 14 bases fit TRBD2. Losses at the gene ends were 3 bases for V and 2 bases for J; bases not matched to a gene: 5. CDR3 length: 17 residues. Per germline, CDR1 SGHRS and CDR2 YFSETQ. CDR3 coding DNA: TGCGCCAGCAGCTCGGGACTAGCGGGAGTTTACACAGATACGCAGTATTTT. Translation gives CASSSGLAGVYTDTQYF.

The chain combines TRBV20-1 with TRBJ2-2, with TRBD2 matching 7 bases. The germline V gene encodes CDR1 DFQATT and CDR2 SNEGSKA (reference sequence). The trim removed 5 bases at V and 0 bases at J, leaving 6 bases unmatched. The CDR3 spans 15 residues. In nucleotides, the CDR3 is TGCAGTGCTCCGGTTACTAGCGCGAACACCGGGGAGCTGTTTTTT. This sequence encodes CSAPVTSANTGELFF.

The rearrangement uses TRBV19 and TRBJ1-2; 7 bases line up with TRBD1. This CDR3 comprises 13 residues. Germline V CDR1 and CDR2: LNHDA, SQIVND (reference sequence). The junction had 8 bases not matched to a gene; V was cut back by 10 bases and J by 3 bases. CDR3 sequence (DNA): TGTGCCACCCACTGGGGGACAGACTATGGCTACACCTTC. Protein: CATHWGTDYGYTF.

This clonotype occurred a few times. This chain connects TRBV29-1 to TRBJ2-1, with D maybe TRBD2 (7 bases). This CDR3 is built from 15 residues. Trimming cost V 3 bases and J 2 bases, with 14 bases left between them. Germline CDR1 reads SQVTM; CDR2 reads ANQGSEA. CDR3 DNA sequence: TGCAGCGTTGACTGGGGGGGGCTTCCCTACAATGAGCAGTTCTTC. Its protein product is CSVDWGGLPYNEQFF.

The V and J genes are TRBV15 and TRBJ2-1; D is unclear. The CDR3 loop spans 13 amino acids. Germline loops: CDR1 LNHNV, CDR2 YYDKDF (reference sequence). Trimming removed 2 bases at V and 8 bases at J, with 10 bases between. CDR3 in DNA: TGTGCCACCAGCAGACTTAGGGTGGATGAGCAGTTCTTC. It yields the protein CATSRLRVDEQFF. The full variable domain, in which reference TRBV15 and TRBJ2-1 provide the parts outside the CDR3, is DAMVIQNPRYQVTQFGKPVTLSCSQTLNHNVMYWYQQKSSQAPKLLFHYYDKDFNNEADTPDNFQSRRPNTSFCFLDIRSPGLGDTAMYLCATSRLRVDEQFFGPGTRLTVL.

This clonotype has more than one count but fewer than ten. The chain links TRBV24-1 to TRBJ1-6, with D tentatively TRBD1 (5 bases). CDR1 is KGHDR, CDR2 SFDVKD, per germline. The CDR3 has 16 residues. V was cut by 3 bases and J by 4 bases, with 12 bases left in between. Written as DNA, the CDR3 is TGTGCCACCAGTGATGGGACTCCTACTTATAATTCACCCCTCCACTTT. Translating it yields CATSDGTPTYNSPLHF.

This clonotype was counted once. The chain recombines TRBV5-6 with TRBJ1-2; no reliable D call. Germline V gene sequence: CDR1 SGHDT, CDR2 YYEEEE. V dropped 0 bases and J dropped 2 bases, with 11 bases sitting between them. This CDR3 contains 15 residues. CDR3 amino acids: CASSLVGRSNYGYTF. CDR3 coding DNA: TGTGCCAGCAGCTTGGTGGGTCGGAGCAACTATGGCTACACCTTC.

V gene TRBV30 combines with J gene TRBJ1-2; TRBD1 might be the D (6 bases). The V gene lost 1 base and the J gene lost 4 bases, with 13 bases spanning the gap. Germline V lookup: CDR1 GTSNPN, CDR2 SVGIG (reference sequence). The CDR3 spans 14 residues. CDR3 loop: CAWSEGRGAYGYTF. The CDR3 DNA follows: TGTGCCTGGAGTGAGGGGCGGGGGGCCTATGGCTACACCTTC.

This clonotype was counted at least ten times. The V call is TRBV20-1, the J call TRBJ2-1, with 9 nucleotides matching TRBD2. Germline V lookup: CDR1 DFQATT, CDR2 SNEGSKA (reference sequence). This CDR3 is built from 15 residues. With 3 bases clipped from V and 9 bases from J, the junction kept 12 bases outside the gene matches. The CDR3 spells CSASVGLALTGEQFF. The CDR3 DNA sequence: TGCAGTGCTAGTGTAGGACTAGCGTTAACGGGTGAGCAGTTCTTC.

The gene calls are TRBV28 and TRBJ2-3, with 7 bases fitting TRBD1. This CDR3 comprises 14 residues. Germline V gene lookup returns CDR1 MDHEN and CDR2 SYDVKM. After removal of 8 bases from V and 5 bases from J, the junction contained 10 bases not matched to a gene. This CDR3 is CASCRDRARDTQYF. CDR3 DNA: TGTGCCAGCTGCCGTGACAGGGCCCGAGATACGCAGTATTTT.

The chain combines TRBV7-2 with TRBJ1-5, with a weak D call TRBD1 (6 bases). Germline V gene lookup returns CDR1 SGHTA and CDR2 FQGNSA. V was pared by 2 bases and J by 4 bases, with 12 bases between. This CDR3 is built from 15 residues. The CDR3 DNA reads TGTGCCAGCAGCTTAAACAGGGTTGGTAATCAGCCCCAGCATTTT. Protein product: CASSLNRVGNQPQHF.

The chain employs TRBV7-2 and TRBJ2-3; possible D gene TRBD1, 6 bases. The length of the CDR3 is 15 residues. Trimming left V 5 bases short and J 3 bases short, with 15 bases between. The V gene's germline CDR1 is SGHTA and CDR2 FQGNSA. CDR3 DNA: TGTGCCAGCAGCGGTAGGGGGATAGGGACAGATACGCAGTATTTT. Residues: CASSGRGIGTDTQYF.

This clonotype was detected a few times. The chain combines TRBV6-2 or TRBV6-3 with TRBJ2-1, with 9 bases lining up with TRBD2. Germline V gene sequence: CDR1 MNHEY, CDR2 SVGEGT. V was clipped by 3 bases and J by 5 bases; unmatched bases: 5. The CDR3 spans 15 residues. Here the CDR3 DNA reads TGTGCCAGCAGTTATAAGGGACTAGCTCACAATGAGCAGTTCTTC. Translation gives CASSYKGLAHNEQFF.

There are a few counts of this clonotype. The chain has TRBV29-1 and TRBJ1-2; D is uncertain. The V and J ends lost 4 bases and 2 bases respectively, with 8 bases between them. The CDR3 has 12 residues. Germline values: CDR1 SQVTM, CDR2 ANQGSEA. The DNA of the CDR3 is TGCAGCGTTGGCCTACAGAACTATGGCTACACCTTC. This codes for CSVGLQNYGYTF. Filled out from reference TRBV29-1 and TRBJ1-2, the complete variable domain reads SAVISQKPSRDICQRGTSLTIQCQVDSQVTMMFWYRQQPGQSLTLIATANQGSEATYESGFVIDKFPISRPNLTFSTLTVSNMSPEDSSIYLCSVGLQNYGYTFGSGTRLTVV.

DNA of the CDR3: TGCAGCGTCCGCAGTCTTAAAACTAATGAAAAACTGTTTTTT. Encoded protein: CSVRSLKTNEKLFF. The rearrangement joins TRBV29-1 to TRBJ1-4, with D unclear. Germline CDR1 is SQVTM and CDR2 is ANQGSEA. The CDR3 has 14 amino acids. Trimming shortened V by 6 bases and J by 1 base, and 12 bases separated the two germline ends.

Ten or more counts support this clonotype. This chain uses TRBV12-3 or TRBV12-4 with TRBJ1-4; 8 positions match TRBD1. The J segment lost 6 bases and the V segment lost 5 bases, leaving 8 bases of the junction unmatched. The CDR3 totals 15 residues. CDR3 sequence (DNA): TGTGCCAGCAGTCCCCGGACAGGGTTAGATGAAAAACTGTTTTTT. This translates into CASSPRTGLDEKLFF.

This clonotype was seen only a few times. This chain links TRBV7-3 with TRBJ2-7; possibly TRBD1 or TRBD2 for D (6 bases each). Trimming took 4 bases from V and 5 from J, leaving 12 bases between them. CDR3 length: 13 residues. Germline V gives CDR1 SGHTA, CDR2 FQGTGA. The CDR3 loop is CASSSGGGHEQYF. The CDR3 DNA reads TGTGCCAGCAGCTCCGGGGGCGGCCACGAGCAGTACTTC.

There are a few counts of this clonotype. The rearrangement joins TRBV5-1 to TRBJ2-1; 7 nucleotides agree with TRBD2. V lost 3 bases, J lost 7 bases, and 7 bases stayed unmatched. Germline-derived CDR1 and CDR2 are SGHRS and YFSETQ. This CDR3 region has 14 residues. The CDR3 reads CASSYGLEGNEQFF. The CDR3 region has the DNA TGCGCCAGCAGCTACGGACTAGAGGGGAATGAGCAGTTCTTC.

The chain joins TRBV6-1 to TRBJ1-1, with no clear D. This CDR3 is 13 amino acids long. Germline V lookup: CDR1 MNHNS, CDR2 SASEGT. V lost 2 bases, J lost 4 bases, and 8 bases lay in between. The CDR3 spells CASSENGSTEAFF. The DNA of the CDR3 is TGTGCCAGCAGTGAAAATGGGAGCACTGAAGCTTTCTTT.

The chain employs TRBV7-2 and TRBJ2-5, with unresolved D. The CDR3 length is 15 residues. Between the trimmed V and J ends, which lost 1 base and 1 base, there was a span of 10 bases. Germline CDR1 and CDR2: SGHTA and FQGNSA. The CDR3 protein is CASSLDGQTQETQYF. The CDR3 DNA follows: TGTGCCAGCAGCTTAGACGGGCAGACCCAAGAGACCCAGTACTTC.

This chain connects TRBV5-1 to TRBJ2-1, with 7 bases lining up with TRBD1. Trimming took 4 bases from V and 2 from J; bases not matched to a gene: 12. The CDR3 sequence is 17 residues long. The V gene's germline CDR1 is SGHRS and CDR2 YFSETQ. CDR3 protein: CASSPPATGWAYNEQFF. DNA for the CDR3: TGCGCCAGCAGCCCACCGGCGACAGGGTGGGCCTACAATGAGCAGTTCTTC.

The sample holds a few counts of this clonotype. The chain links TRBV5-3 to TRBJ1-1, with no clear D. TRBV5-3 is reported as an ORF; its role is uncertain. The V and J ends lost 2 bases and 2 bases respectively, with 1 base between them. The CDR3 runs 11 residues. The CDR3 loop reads CARSLNTEAFF. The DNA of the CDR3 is TGTGCCAGAAGCTTAAACACTGAAGCTTTCTTT.

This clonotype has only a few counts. The CDR3 DNA follows: TGTGCCAGCAGCGACAGGGTCCATCAGCCCCAGCATTTT. Translated: CASSDRVHQPQHF. V is TRBV12-3 or TRBV12-4 and J is TRBJ1-5; 7 bases align to TRBD1. The trim removed 6 bases at V and 5 bases at J, leaving 4 bases unmatched. The CDR3 spans 13 residues.

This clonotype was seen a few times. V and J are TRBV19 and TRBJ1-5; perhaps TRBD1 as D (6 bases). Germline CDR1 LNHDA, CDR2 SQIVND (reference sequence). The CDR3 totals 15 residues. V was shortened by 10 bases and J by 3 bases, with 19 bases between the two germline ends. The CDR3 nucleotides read TGTGCCACCAAGAAGCCGGACAGCTACAATCAGCCCCAGCATTTT. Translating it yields CATKKPDSYNQPQHF.